One sample yielded the 25 T cell receptor beta chains listed below, sequenced in a study of blood T cells in healthy people across ages. Through a sample-barcoded 5' primer and a J-beta primer mix, a second PCR was run for roughly 6 to 12 cycles. Via MiXCR, TCRdb re-called the 5' RACE reads, giving one row per CDR3 protein. Among about 1.8 million distinct CDR3 sequences, roughly 52% were seen once, and the ten largest hold less than 2.5%. The source material was blood. The origin of the receptors is a middle-aged woman in good health.

CDR3 loop: CASSLGMGSGANVLTF. CDR3 in DNA: TGCGCCAGCAGCTTGGGGATGGGCTCTGGGGCCAACGTCCTGACTTTC. The chain employs TRBV5-1 and TRBJ2-6; no clear D gene. Trimming pared 0 bases from V and 0 bases from J, leaving 7 bases between. The CDR3 is made up of 16 amino acids. Germline-derived CDR1 and CDR2 are SGHRS and YFSETQ.

This clonotype showed up many times. The J gene is TRBJ1-2, the V gene TRBV4-3, with a weak D call TRBD1 (6 bases). There are 13 residues in the CDR3. V lost 2 bases and J lost 6, with 10 bases in between. In germline, CDR1 is LGHNA, CDR2 YSLEER. The CDR3 loop reads CASSQFGQNGYTF. As DNA, the CDR3 is TGCGCCAGCAGCCAATTCGGACAGAATGGCTACACCTTC.

The chain combines TRBV7-9 with TRBJ2-7, with D possibly being TRBD1 or TRBD2 (6 bases each). The V gene lost 3 bases and the J gene lost 7 bases, with 19 bases spanning the gap. The CDR3 contains 15 residues. Per germline, CDR1 SEHNR and CDR2 FQNEAQ (reference sequence). The CDR3 reads CASSFEGGHYNEQYF. The CDR3, as DNA: TGTGCCAGCAGCTTCGAGGGGGGCCACTACAATGAGCAGTACTTC. The whole variable domain, filled in from reference TRBV7-9 and TRBJ2-7, reads DTGVSQNPRHKITKRGQNVTFRCDPISEHNRLYWYRQTLGQGPEFLTYFQNEAQLEKSRLLSDRFSAERPKGSFSTLEIQRTEQGDSAMYLCASSFEGGHYNEQYFGPGTRLTVT.

The CDR3 spells CASNGGQVTDTQYF. The CDR3 DNA sequence: TGCGCCAGCAACGGGGGACAAGTCACAGATACGCAGTATTTT. The J gene is TRBJ2-3, the V gene TRBV5-1, with D perhaps assigned TRBD1 or TRBD2 (6 bases each). Germline CDR1 is SGHRS and CDR2 is YFSETQ. The CDR3 length is 14 residues. Trimming shortened V by 6 bases and J by 2 bases, and 13 bases separated the two germline ends.

This clonotype was counted between two and nine times. The J gene is TRBJ2-7, the V gene TRBV20-1; either TRBD1 or TRBD2 may fit D (5 bases each). CDR1 DFQATT and CDR2 SNEGSKA come from the germline V gene (reference sequence). V lost 2 bases and J 0 bases, leaving 17 bases between the germline ends. This CDR3 comprises 16 residues. The CDR3 reads CSARPLAGTRSYEQYF. The CDR3 DNA reads as TGCAGTGCTAGACCTTTGGCCGGGACCCGCTCCTACGAGCAGTACTTC.

The chain joins TRBV2 to TRBJ2-4; D unresolved. Trimming took off 10 bases at V and 3 bases at J, with 16 bases between the two ends. CDR3 size: 14 residues. Germline CDR1 is SNHLY and CDR2 is FYNNEI. This CDR3 is CAIDRSSDKNIQYF. CDR3 nucleotide sequence: TGTGCCATCGACCGTTCGAGCGACAAAAACATTCAGTACTTC.

V is TRBV9 and J is TRBJ2-6; D is undetermined. The CDR3 spans 16 residues. The germline V gene encodes CDR1 SGDLS and CDR2 YYNGEE. Trimming took 3 bases from V and 4 from J, leaving 14 bases between them. CDR3 protein: CASSDGDLRGANVLTF. For the CDR3, the DNA is TGTGCCAGCAGCGATGGGGATCTAAGGGGGGCCAACGTCCTGACTTTC. Based on the CDR3 plus reference TRBV9 and TRBJ2-6, the full variable domain is DSGVTQTPKHLITATGQRVTLRCSPRSGDLSVYWYQQSLDQGLQFLIQYYNGEERAKGNILERFSAQQFPDLHSELNLSSLELGDSALYFCASSDGDLRGANVLTFGAGSRLTVL.

V is TRBV19 and J is TRBJ2-3, with TRBD2 matching 8 bases. V trimming: 8 bases; J trimming: 4 bases; junction bases outside the gene matches: 11. This CDR3 contains 15 residues. CDR1 LNHDA and CDR2 SQIVND come from the germline V gene (reference sequence). The CDR3 sequence: CASRYLAGGPDTQYF. CDR3 nucleotides: TGTGCCAGTCGGTATCTCGCGGGGGGCCCAGATACGCAGTATTTT.

The chain is built from TRBV7-2 and TRBJ2-4, with D unresolved. TRBJ2-7 matches the DNA end more closely, so the J call is doubtful. There are 13 residues in the CDR3. Germline-derived CDR1 and CDR2 are SGHTA and FQGNSA. The CDR3 reads CASSLLRSGEQYF. The CDR3 DNA sequence: TGTGCCAGCAGCTTACTTAGGTCGGGCGAGCAGTACTTC.

This CDR3 reads CASSGGGGEQYF. CDR3 sequence (DNA): TGTGCCAGCAGCGGGGGTGGGGGCGAGCAGTACTTC. This chain uses TRBV12-3 or TRBV12-4 with TRBJ2-5; TRBD2 is a possible D gene (6 bases). The tail of the sequence fits TRBJ2-7 better, so the J call may be wrong. The CDR3 totals 12 residues.

V usage is TRBV19 and J usage is TRBJ1-6; D is undetermined. CDR3 length: 17 residues. The germline V gene has CDR1 LNHDA and CDR2 SQIVND (reference sequence). Trimming took 5 bases from V and 10 from J, leaving 24 bases between them. CDR3 loop: CASSALTLSALGSPLHF. The CDR3 coding sequence is TGTGCCAGTAGTGCTTTAACCTTATCGGCTTTAGGCTCACCCCTCCACTTT.

As to this clonotype: A read error is possible here, since a much larger clone lies one base away. The CDR3 DNA is TGTGCCAGCGGGAGAGTCCGGGACGGTTCCTACGAGCAGTACTTC. The encoded protein is CASGRVRDGSYEQYF. This chain uses TRBV6-5 with TRBJ2-7, with D perhaps being TRBD1 or TRBD2 (5 bases each). Trimming cost V 8 bases and J 1 base, with 18 bases left between them. This CDR3 region has 15 residues. CDR1 MNHEY and CDR2 SVGAGI come from the germline V gene.

This sequence joins TRBV6-2 or TRBV6-3 and TRBJ2-5; D is unclear. The V end was cut by 5 bases, the J end by 2 bases, with 18 bases between. CDR3 length: 16 residues. Germline-derived CDR1 and CDR2 are MNHEY and SVGEGT. CDR3 nucleotide sequence: TGTGCCAGCAGTAGCCCCTTCGGACGAAGACAAGAGACCCAGTACTTC. This gives the protein CASSSPFGRRQETQYF.

The chain employs TRBV12-3 or TRBV12-4 and TRBJ1-2, with 12 nucleotides matching TRBD1. The CDR3 is made up of 17 amino acids. J gave up 8 bases and V 7 bases, and 17 bases lay outside the gene matches. The CDR3 loop reads CASTQPGTGGLLKGYTF. As DNA, the CDR3 is TGTGCCAGCACCCAACCAGGGACAGGGGGCTTGTTGAAGGGCTACACCTTC.

This clonotype occurred a few times. The chain links TRBV7-9 to TRBJ1-5, with D perhaps TRBD1 (5 bases). Trimming removed 6 bases from V and 5 bases from J, with 14 bases in between. Germline CDR1 reads SEHNR; CDR2 reads FQNEAQ (reference sequence). There are 14 residues in the CDR3. The CDR3 coding sequence is TGTGCCAGCAGTTTCACAGGTTTGGATCAGCCCCAGCATTTT. Translation gives CASSFTGLDQPQHF.

This clonotype was counted at least ten times. The rearrangement joins TRBV25-1 to TRBJ2-7; D ambiguous. V dropped 4 bases and J dropped 2 bases, with 9 bases sitting between them. In germline, CDR1 is MGHDK, CDR2 SYGVNS. CDR3 length: 13 amino acids. The CDR3 nucleotides read TGTGCCAGCAGTGTGGCAGGAGCCTACGAGCAGTACTTC. Protein: CASSVAGAYEQYF.

This chain joins TRBV3-1 and TRBJ1-4; D may be TRBD1 (5 bases). Trimming stripped 6 bases from V and 7 bases from J, with 15 bases between. The CDR3 covers 14 residues. Per germline, CDR1 LGHDT and CDR2 YNNKEL (reference sequence). CDR3 amino acids: CASRRGREGEKLFF. In DNA form, the CDR3 reads TGTGCCAGCAGAAGGGGCAGGGAAGGTGAAAAACTGTTTTTT.

V gene TRBV29-1 combines with J gene TRBJ2-5; D is uncertain. This CDR3 has 13 residues. Trimming shortened V by 3 bases and J by 2 bases, and 10 bases separated the two germline ends. Germline V CDR1 and CDR2: SQVTM, ANQGSEA. The CDR3 bases are TGCAGCGTTGACGGGTCCCCTCAAGAGACCCAGTACTTC. This gives the protein CSVDGSPQETQYF. Looking up the rest from reference TRBV29-1 and TRBJ2-5 gives the full variable domain: SAVISQKPSRDICQRGTSLTIQCQVDSQVTMMFWYRQQPGQSLTLIATANQGSEATYESGFVIDKFPISRPNLTFSTLTVSNMSPEDSSIYLCSVDGSPQETQYFGPGTRLLVL.

The V gene is TRBV9, the J gene TRBJ1-2, with 12 bases fitting TRBD1. The germline gives CDR1 SGDLS, CDR2 YYNGEE. The ends lost 4 bases at V and 7 bases at J; junction bases unmatched: 8. This CDR3 is built from 15 residues. The CDR3 region has the DNA TGTGCCAGCAGCCCAGGCGGGGACAGGGGGCCTGGCTACACCTTC. Translation: CASSPGGDRGPGYTF.

The gene calls are TRBV4-3 and TRBJ2-1; maybe TRBD1 (6 bases). The CDR3 has 13 residues. V was trimmed by 0 bases and J by 9 bases, leaving 9 bases between them. Germline CDR1 is LGHNA and CDR2 is YSLEER. As DNA, the CDR3 is TGCGCCAGCAGCCAAGACATGGGGGCTGAGCAGTTCTTC. Translated: CASSQDMGAEQFF.

The chain carries TRBV2 and TRBJ2-3; 9 bases line up with TRBD1. Germline V gene lookup returns CDR1 SNHLY and CDR2 FYNNEI. The CDR3 sequence is 15 residues long. Trimming removed 8 bases from V and 6 bases from J; junction bases left unmatched: 12. The DNA for the CDR3 is TGTGCCAGCCTTCTTGTGGGACAGGGAGTGGATACGCAGTATTTT. Encoded protein: CASLLVGQGVDTQYF.

V gene TRBV4-2 combines with J gene TRBJ1-2; D possibly corresponds to TRBD1 (5 bases). Per the germline V gene, CDR1 is LGHNA and CDR2 is YNFKEQ. This CDR3 comprises 15 residues. V shed 1 base and J shed 8 bases, with 17 bases lying between them. The CDR3 nucleotides read TGTGCCAGCAGCCAAGGGCAGGGACTCAGCGAGGGCTACACCTTC. It encodes CASSQGQGLSEGYTF.

This clonotype was seen a handful of times. This chain connects TRBV5-6 to TRBJ2-5; 7 nucleotides match TRBD1. Germline CDR1 is SGHDT and CDR2 is YYEEEE. Germline trimming cut 0 bases from V and 3 bases from J; bases unmatched to any gene: 5. This CDR3 is 15 amino acids long. DNA for the CDR3: TGTGCCAGCAGCTTGGCCGACAGGGAAAAAGAGACCCAGTACTTC. Encoded protein: CASSLADREKETQYF. Supplemented by reference TRBV5-6 and TRBJ2-5, the full variable domain reads DAGVTQSPTHLIKTRGQQVTLRCSPKSGHDTVSWYQQALGQGPQFIFQYYEEEERQRGNFPDRFSGHQFPNYSSELNVNALLLGDSALYLCASSLADREKETQYFGPGTRLLVL.

The chain employs TRBV7-2 and TRBJ1-2; a possible D gene is TRBD1 (6 bases). Germline CDR1 is SGHTA and CDR2 is FQGNSA. The V end lost 2 bases, the J end lost 7 bases, and 11 bases lay between the germline ends. The CDR3 totals 13 residues. DNA for the CDR3: TGTGCCAGCAGCTTAACAGGGTTATCTGGCTACACCTTC. This translates into CASSLTGLSGYTF. Complete variable domain (other parts from reference TRBV7-2 and TRBJ1-2): GAGVSQSPSNKVTEKGKDVELRCDPISGHTALYWYRQSLGQGLEFLIYFQGNSAPDKSGLPSDRFSAERTGGSVSTLTIQRTQQEDSAVYLCASSLTGLSGYTFGSGTRLTVV.

On this clonotype: The germline gene is not matched at one end of the junction; a read error may be the cause. The genes are TRBV6-2 or TRBV6-3 and TRBJ2-3; D is possibly TRBD2 (6 bases). CDR3 length: 15 residues. Looked up from germline, CDR1 is MNHEY and CDR2 is SVGEGT. The CDR3: CASSPFGGTKDAQYF. CDR3 sequence (DNA): TGTGCCAGCAGTCCCTTCGGGGGAACGAAAGATGCGCAGTATTTT.